The 2 T cell receptor beta chains below come from one sample, sequenced in a study of cytomegalovirus exposure and HLA in healthy donors. PCR amplification relied on 60 Vbeta primers (plus 13 Jbeta primers). The method was immunoSEQ multiplex PCR; TCRdb's version includes in-frame clones alone and lacks a portion of them. The sample includes 80,000 to 95,000 clones, 55% to 65% of them seen just once. The sequenced material came from PBMCs. The receptor set was obtained from a human donor in good health.

The chain joins TRBV9 to TRBJ1-4; 8 nucleotides align to TRBD1. The CDR3 is made up of 16 amino acids. The J segment lost 5 bases and the V segment lost 1 base, leaving 7 bases of the junction unmatched. CDR1 SGDLS and CDR2 YYNGEE come from the germline V gene. CDR3: CASSVNPGGSNEKLFF. CDR3 in DNA: TGTGCCAGCAGCGTAAACCCAGGGGGCAGCAATGAAAAACTGTTTTTT. The full variable domain, rest sourced from reference TRBV9 and TRBJ1-4, is DSGVTQTPKHLITATGQRVTLRCSPRSGDLSVYWYQQSLDQGLQFLIQYYNGEERAKGNILERFSAQQFPDLHSELNLSSLELGDSALYFCASSVNPGGSNEKLFFGSGTQLSVL.

A few counts support this clone. The gene calls are TRBV9 and TRBJ1-5, with no clear D. There are 14 residues in the CDR3. The germline V gene has CDR1 SGDLS and CDR2 YYNGEE. Trimming stripped 0 bases from V and 7 bases from J, with 11 bases between. The CDR3 DNA sequence: TGTGCCAGCAGCGTAGAACCTGTCGGGCAGCCCCAGCATTTT. It codes for CASSVEPVGQPQHF.